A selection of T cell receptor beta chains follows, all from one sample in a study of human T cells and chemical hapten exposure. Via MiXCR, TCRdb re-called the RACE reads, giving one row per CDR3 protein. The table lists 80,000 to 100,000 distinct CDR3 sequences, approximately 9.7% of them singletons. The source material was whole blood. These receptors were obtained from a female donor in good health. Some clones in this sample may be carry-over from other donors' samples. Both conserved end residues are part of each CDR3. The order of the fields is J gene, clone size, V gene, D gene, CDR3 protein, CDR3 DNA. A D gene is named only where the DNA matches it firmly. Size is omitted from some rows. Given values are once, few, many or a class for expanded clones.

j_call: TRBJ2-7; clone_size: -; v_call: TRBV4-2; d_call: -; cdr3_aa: CASSLETGAYEQYF; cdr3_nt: TGTGCCAGCAGCCTGGAGACAGGAGCCTACGAGCAGTACTTC
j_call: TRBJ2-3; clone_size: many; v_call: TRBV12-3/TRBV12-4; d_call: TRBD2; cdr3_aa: CASRFLAGGVTDTQYF; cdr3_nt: TGTGCCAGCAGGTTTCTAGCGGGAGGGGTCACAGATACGCAGTATTTT
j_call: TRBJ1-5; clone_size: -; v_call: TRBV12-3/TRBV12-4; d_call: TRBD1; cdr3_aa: CASSTRTGGQPQHF; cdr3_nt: TGTGCCAGCAGTACACGGACAGGAGGTCAGCCCCAGCATTTT
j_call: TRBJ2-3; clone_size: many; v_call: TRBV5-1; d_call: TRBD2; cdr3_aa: CASSLLAGAGDTQYF; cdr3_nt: TGCGCCAGCAGCTTACTAGCGGGAGCTGGAGATACGCAGTATTTT
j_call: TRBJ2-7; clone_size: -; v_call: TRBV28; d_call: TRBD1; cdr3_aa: CASSVDRGSYEQYF; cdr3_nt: TGTGCCAGCAGTGTCGACAGGGGCTCCTACGAGCAGTACTTC
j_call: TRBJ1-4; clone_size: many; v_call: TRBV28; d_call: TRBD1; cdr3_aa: CASSPLGQSTNEKLFF; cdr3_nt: TGTGCCAGCAGTCCCCTGGGACAGTCGACTAATGAAAAACTGTTTTTT
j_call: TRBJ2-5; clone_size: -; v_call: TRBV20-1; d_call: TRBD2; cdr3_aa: CSADTLAGDVQETQYF; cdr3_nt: TGCAGTGCTGATACACTAGCGGGAGACGTGCAAGAGACCCAGTACTTC
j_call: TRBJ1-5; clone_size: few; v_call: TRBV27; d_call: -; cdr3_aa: CASSLSWGSNQPQHF; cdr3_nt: TGTGCCAGCAGTTTATCGTGGGGGAGCAATCAGCCCCAGCATTTT
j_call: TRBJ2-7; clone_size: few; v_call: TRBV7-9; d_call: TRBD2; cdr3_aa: CASSASGTRSYEQYF; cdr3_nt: TGTGCCAGCAGCGCTAGCGGGACGCGTTCCTACGAGCAGTACTTC
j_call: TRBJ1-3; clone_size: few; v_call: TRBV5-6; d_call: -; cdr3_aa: CASSLERAYSGNTIYF; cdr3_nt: TGTGCCAGCAGCTTGGAGAGAGCATACTCTGGAAACACCATATATTTT
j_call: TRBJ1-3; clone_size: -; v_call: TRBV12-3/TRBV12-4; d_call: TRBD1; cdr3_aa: CASSAQGDAPGNTIYF; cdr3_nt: TGTGCCAGCAGCGCCCAGGGGGACGCTCCTGGAAACACCATATATTTT
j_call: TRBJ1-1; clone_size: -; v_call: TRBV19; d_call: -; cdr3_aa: CASTSTRVSTEAFF; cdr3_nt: TGTGCCAGTACCAGCACCAGGGTTTCCACTGAAGCTTTCTTT
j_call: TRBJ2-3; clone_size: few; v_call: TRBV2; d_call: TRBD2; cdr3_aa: CASSEGLAGVGTQYF; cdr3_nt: TGTGCCAGCAGTGAAGGGTTAGCGGGAGTGGGCACGCAGTATTTT
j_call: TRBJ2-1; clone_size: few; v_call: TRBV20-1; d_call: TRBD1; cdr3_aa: CSARAAGTGLYNEQFF; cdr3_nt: TGCAGTGCTAGGGCAGCCGGGACAGGGTTGTACAATGAGCAGTTCTTC
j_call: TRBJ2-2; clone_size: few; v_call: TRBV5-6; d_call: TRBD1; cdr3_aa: CASSLAWGQGPRGELFF; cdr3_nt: TGTGCCAGCAGCTTGGCCTGGGGACAGGGCCCCCGTGGGGAGCTGTTTTTT
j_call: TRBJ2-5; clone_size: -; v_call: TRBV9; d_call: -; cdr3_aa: CASSVGGGRQETQYF; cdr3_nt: TGTGCCAGCAGCGTAGGTGGCGGACGACAAGAGACCCAGTACTTC
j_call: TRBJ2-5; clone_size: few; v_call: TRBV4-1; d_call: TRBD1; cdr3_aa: CASSLRGLRDRGQETQYF; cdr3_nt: TGCGCCAGCAGCCTGCGGGGGCTCCGGGACAGGGGGCAAGAGACCCAGTACTTC
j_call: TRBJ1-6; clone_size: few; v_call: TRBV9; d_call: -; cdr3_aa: CASSSHSGNSPLHF; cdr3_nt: TGTGCCAGCAGCTCACATTCGGGGAATTCACCCCTCCACTTT
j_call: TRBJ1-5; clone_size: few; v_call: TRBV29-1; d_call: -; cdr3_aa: CSVTDGSSQHF; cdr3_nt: TGCAGCGTTACAGATGGGAGTTCCCAGCATTTT
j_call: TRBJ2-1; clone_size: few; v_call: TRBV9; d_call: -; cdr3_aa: CASSGGGREKSDEQFF; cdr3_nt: TGTGCCAGCAGCGGTGGGGGGCGGGAGAAATCAGATGAGCAGTTCTTC
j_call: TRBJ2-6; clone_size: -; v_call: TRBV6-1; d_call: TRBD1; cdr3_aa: CATCEQGLGANVLTF; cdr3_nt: TGTGCCACCTGCGAACAGGGGCTTGGGGCCAACGTCCTGACTTTC
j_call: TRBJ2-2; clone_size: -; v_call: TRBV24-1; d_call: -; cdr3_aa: CATSDLHIRGTGELFF; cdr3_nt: TGTGCCACCAGTGATTTACACATCAGGGGCACCGGGGAGCTGTTTTTT